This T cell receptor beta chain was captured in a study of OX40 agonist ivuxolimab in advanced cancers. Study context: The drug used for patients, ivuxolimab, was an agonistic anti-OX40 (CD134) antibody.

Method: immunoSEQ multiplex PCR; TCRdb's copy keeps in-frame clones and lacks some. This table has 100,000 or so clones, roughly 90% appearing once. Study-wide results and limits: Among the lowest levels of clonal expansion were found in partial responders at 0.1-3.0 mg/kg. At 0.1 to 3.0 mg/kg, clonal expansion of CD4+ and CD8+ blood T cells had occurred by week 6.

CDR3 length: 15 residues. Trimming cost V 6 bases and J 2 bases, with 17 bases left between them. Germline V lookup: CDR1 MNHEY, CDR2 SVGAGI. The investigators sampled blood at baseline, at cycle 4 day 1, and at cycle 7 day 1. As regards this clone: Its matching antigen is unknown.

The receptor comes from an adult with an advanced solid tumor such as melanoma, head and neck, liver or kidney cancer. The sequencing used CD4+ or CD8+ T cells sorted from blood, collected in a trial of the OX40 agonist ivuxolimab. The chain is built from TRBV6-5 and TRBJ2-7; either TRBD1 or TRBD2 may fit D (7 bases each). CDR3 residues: CASRLRQGGTYEQYF. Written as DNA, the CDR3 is TGTGCCAGCAGATTGAGACAGGGAGGGACCTACGAGCAGTACTTC.